These 29 T cell receptor beta chains share one sample of origin, sequenced in a study of T cell responses to AZD1222 COVID-19 vaccine. Clones were read by immunoSEQ multiplex PCR, and TCRdb kept only the in-frame ones, dropping some. The table has roughly 90,000 clones, 75% to 90% seen once; the top ten hold roughly 2.4%. Sequences were derived from peripheral blood, sampled 28 days after the second AZD1222 dose. The receptors originated from an adult who received the AZD1222 COVID-19 vaccine.

The rearrangement links TRBV2 to TRBJ2-5, with D tentatively TRBD2 (5 bases). Germline V gives CDR1 SNHLY, CDR2 FYNNEI. The V end lost 3 bases, the J end lost 0 bases, and 8 bases lay between the germline ends. The CDR3 covers 14 residues. CDR3 amino acids: CASSEASNQETQYF. DNA for the CDR3: TGTGCCAGCAGTGAGGCTAGCAACCAAGAGACCCAGTACTTC.

The chain couples TRBV9 to TRBJ2-7; a weak D match, TRBD2 (6 bases). V lost 2 bases, J lost 0 bases, and 15 bases lay in between. The CDR3 runs 16 residues. Germline V gene data show CDR1 as SGDLS and CDR2 as YYNGEE. DNA of the CDR3: TGTGCCAGCAGCGTTTACTGGGAGGCCGTCTCCTACGAGCAGTACTTC. This encodes CASSVYWEAVSYEQYF.

The chain carries TRBV19 and TRBJ2-2; 7 bases are a match to TRBD2. In germline, CDR1 is LNHDA, CDR2 SQIVND (reference sequence). This CDR3 is built from 16 residues. V lost 2 bases and J lost 1; bases outside the gene matches: 4. The CDR3 coding sequence is TGTGCCAGTAGTATACCCGGCGGGGGGAACACCGGGGAGCTGTTTTTT. The encoded protein is CASSIPGGGNTGELFF.

The chain recombines TRBV11-2 with TRBJ2-3; possible D gene TRBD1, 6 bases. V dropped 6 bases and J dropped 0 bases, with 19 bases sitting between them. Per germline, CDR1 SGHAT and CDR2 FQNNGV. The CDR3 totals 17 residues. The CDR3 region is CASRSPGTKSSTDTQYF. The DNA of the CDR3 is TGTGCCAGCAGGTCCCCCGGGACAAAATCAAGCACAGATACGCAGTATTTT.

This chain connects TRBV6-2 or TRBV6-3 to TRBJ1-5, with D unclear. The germline V gene has CDR1 MNHEY and CDR2 SVGEGT. V lost 2 bases and J 3 bases, leaving 11 bases between the germline ends. The CDR3 contains 15 residues. CDR3 bases: TGTGCCAGCAGTTACGGGAATGGCCTCAATCAGCCCCAGCATTTT. It translates to CASSYGNGLNQPQHF.

The chain couples TRBV6-5 to TRBJ1-2; 7 bases are shared with TRBD1. From germline, CDR1 is MNHEY and CDR2 SVGAGI. The CDR3 is 15 amino acids. With 6 bases clipped from V and 4 bases from J, the junction kept 11 bases outside the gene matches. The CDR3 reads CASRRKASGGYGYTF. CDR3 coding DNA: TGTGCCAGCAGGCGTAAAGCGTCAGGGGGCTATGGCTACACCTTC.

The rearrangement uses TRBV13 and TRBJ1-2; D call uncertain. Germline lookup yields CDR1 PRHDT and CDR2 FYEKMQ (reference sequence). V lost 3 bases, J lost 4 bases, and 3 bases lay in between. The CDR3 is 11 amino acids. The CDR3 here is CASSLGYGYTF. The CDR3 DNA sequence: TGTGCCAGCAGCTTGGGCTATGGCTACACCTTC.

The chain links TRBV7-3 to TRBJ2-2, with 7 positions matching TRBD1. The V gene's germline CDR1 is SGHTA and CDR2 FQGTGA. V lost 5 bases, J lost 5 bases, and 5 bases stayed unmatched. This CDR3 spans 14 amino acids. The CDR3 reads CASSPGTVTGELFF. Here the CDR3 DNA reads TGTGCCAGCAGCCCGGGGACAGTTACCGGGGAGCTGTTTTTT.

The gene calls are TRBV9 and TRBJ1-3; D perhaps matches TRBD1 (5 bases). The CDR3 has 17 amino acids. From germline, CDR1 is SGDLS and CDR2 YYNGEE. Trimming pared 4 bases from V and 0 bases from J, leaving 17 bases between. This CDR3 reads CASSLRGLGLSGNTIYF. DNA of the CDR3: TGTGCCAGCAGCCTTCGGGGGTTAGGGCTCTCTGGAAACACCATATATTTT.

The chain uses TRBV5-4 and TRBJ2-2, with TRBD1 as a possible D gene (5 bases). V was clipped by 5 bases and J by 3 bases, with 14 bases between them. Germline V gene sequence: CDR1 SGHNT, CDR2 YYREEE (reference sequence). This CDR3 is 15 amino acids long. CDR3 protein: CASRIYRPDTGELFF. The CDR3 DNA is TGTGCCAGCAGGATATACAGGCCGGACACCGGGGAGCTGTTTTTT.

The chain links TRBV11-2 to TRBJ2-5; no reliable D call. Per germline, CDR1 SGHAT and CDR2 FQNNGV. V lost 1 base, J lost 6 bases, and 15 bases lay in between. The CDR3 sequence is 15 residues long. The CDR3 loop reads CASSLGQWMGKTQYF. In DNA form, the CDR3 reads TGTGCCAGCAGCTTAGGACAATGGATGGGCAAGACCCAGTACTTC. The full variable domain, its missing parts supplied by reference TRBV11-2 and TRBJ2-5, is EAGVAQSPRYKIIEKRQSVAFWCNPISGHATLYWYQQILGQGPKLLIQFQNNGVVDDSQLPKDRFSAERLKGVDSTLKIQPAKLEDSAVYLCASSLGQWMGKTQYFGPGTRLLVL.

This clone has a single count. CDR3 nucleotide sequence: TGCAGTGCTAGTTTACCCAGGGGAACCGGAAACACCATATATTTT. Translation: CSASLPRGTGNTIYF. The V and J genes are TRBV20-1 and TRBJ1-3; D perhaps matches TRBD1 (6 bases). Trimming took off 3 bases at V and 4 bases at J, with 16 bases between the two ends. This CDR3 is built from 15 residues. Germline lookup yields CDR1 DFQATT and CDR2 SNEGSKA (reference sequence).

V gene TRBV11-3 combines with J gene TRBJ2-3; 13 bases match TRBD2. Germline loops: CDR1 SGHNT, CDR2 YENEEA. Trimming cost V 5 bases and J 2 bases; bases outside gene matches: 4. The CDR3 totals 16 residues. CDR3: CASSPGTSGTTDTQYF. CDR3 coding DNA: TGTGCCAGCAGCCCCGGGACTAGCGGGACCACAGATACGCAGTATTTT.

This chain uses TRBV6-6 with TRBJ2-1; D gene ambiguous. The CDR3 is 12 amino acids. Trimming cost V 2 bases and J 7 bases, with 6 bases left between them. CDR1 is MNHNY, CDR2 SVGAGI, per germline (reference sequence). The CDR3 sequence: CASSYLRNEQFF. CDR3 sequence (DNA): TGTGCCAGCAGTTACCTAAGGAATGAGCAGTTCTTC.

CDR3 bases: TGTGCCAGCAGCCCTCGGCCGGGACAGGGGACCTACGAGCAGTACTTC. This codes for CASSPRPGQGTYEQYF. The chain uses TRBV11-1 and TRBJ2-7; 10 nucleotides line up with TRBD1. The CDR3 is made up of 16 amino acids. Germline V gives CDR1 SGHAT, CDR2 FQDESV (reference sequence). J lost 2 bases, V lost 5 bases, and 9 bases had no gene match.

J is TRBJ2-3 and V is TRBV5-4; D is unresolved. V dropped 6 bases and J dropped 2 bases, with 10 bases sitting between them. The CDR3 spans 13 residues. The germline V gene encodes CDR1 SGHNT and CDR2 YYREEE (reference sequence). In nucleotides, the CDR3 is TGTGCCAGCAACCTACGTCACACAGATACGCAGTATTTT. It translates to CASNLRHTDTQYF.

J is TRBJ2-7 and V is TRBV6-5, with TRBD1 matching 7 bases. There are 16 residues in the CDR3. Germline V gives CDR1 MNHEY, CDR2 SVGAGI. V lost 0 bases to trimming and J lost 1 base; unmatched junction nucleotides: 6. The CDR3 reads CASSYSTGQRSYEQYF. The CDR3 bases are TGTGCCAGCAGTTACTCGACGGGACAGCGTTCCTACGAGCAGTACTTC.

The chain couples TRBV6-5 to TRBJ2-4; tentatively, D is TRBD1 (6 bases). The V and J ends lost 6 bases and 0 bases respectively, with 12 bases between them. The germline CDR1 and CDR2 sequences are MNHEY and SVGAGI. The CDR3 extends over 15 amino acids. This CDR3 is CASSGRGRAKNIQYF. The DNA for the CDR3 is TGTGCCAGCAGCGGAAGGGGGAGAGCCAAAAACATTCAGTACTTC.

This clone was seen a handful of times. The V gene is TRBV19, the J gene TRBJ1-5, with TRBD1 as a possible D gene (6 bases). V was cut by 7 bases and J by 7 bases, with 20 bases left in between. CDR3 length: 15 residues. Germline V lookup: CDR1 LNHDA, CDR2 SQIVND (reference sequence). The CDR3 DNA follows: TGTGCCAGTACTTCTCGTACTGGGGGCGAGCAGCCCCAGCATTTT. Amino acids: CASTSRTGGEQPQHF. The full variable domain, in which reference TRBV19 and TRBJ1-5 provide the parts outside the CDR3, is DGGITQSPKYLFRKEGQNVTLSCEQNLNHDAMYWYRQDPGQGLRLIYYSQIVNDFQKGDIAEGYSVSREKKESFPLTVTSAQKNPTAFYLCASTSRTGGEQPQHFGDGTRLSIL.

The chain is built from TRBV11-3 and TRBJ2-1; 9 nucleotides line up with TRBD2. This CDR3 region has 15 residues. The germline CDR1 and CDR2 sequences are SGHNT and YENEEA. Trimming at V came to 1 base and at J to 6 bases, leaving 4 bases not matched to a gene. CDR3 coding DNA: TGTGCCAGCAGCTTAGGGACTAGCGATAGCAATGAGCAGTTCTTC. It codes for CASSLGTSDSNEQFF.

This clone was counted only a few times. V gene TRBV13 combines with J gene TRBJ1-3; a possible D gene is TRBD1 (5 bases). CDR1 is PRHDT and CDR2 is FYEKMQ in the germline V gene (reference sequence). This CDR3 comprises 14 residues. Trimming stripped 6 bases from V and 0 bases from J, with 9 bases between. The CDR3 DNA reads as TGTGCCAGCAGTGACAGAGTCTCTGGAAACACCATATATTTT. Protein product: CASSDRVSGNTIYF.

CDR3 bases: TGTGCCAGCAGCACCGGACAGGCTTCGGACACCATATATTTT. Translating it yields CASSTGQASDTIYF. The chain combines TRBV13 with TRBJ1-3; 7 bases agree with TRBD1. V shed 5 bases and J 8 bases; nucleotides not matched to a gene: 9. CDR1 is PRHDT and CDR2 is FYEKMQ in the germline V gene (reference sequence). The CDR3 sequence is 14 residues long. The complete variable domain, with remaining parts taken from reference TRBV13 and TRBJ1-3, reads AAGVIQSPRHLIKEKRETATLKCYPIPRHDTVYWYQQGPGQDPQFLISFYEKMQSDKGSIPDRFSAQQFSDYHSELNMSSLELGDSALYFCASSTGQASDTIYFGEGSWLTVV.

V gene TRBV6-5 combines with J gene TRBJ1-1; D is unresolved. This CDR3 is built from 14 residues. Between the trimmed V and J ends, which lost 0 bases and 4 bases, there was a span of 9 bases. Looked up from germline, CDR1 is MNHEY and CDR2 is SVGAGI. The CDR3 nucleotides are TGTGCCAGCAGTTACTCGACCGGGCGCACTGAAGCTTTCTTT. This codes for CASSYSTGRTEAFF.

V is TRBV7-9 and J is TRBJ1-2; maybe TRBD1 (5 bases). From germline, CDR1 is SEHNR and CDR2 FQNEAQ (reference sequence). This CDR3 is built from 15 residues. Trimming took off 5 bases at V and 5 bases at J, with 18 bases between the two ends. The CDR3 bases are TGTGCCAGCAGCCCTAGCTCTCCAGGGATATATGGCTACACCTTC. It yields the protein CASSPSSPGIYGYTF. Drawing the rest from reference TRBV7-9 and TRBJ1-2, the complete variable domain is DTGVSQNPRHKITKRGQNVTFRCDPISEHNRLYWYRQTLGQGPEFLTYFQNEAQLEKSRLLSDRFSAERPKGSFSTLEIQRTEQGDSAMYLCASSPSSPGIYGYTFGSGTRLTVV.

V gene TRBV6-5 combines with J gene TRBJ1-4; D ambiguous. Germline CDR1 reads MNHEY; CDR2 reads SVGAGI. V lost 2 bases to trimming and J lost 0 bases, with 4 bases between them. This CDR3 is 14 amino acids long. The CDR3 bases are TGTGCCAGCAGTTACACTCCAACTAATGAAAAACTGTTTTTT. It specifies CASSYTPTNEKLFF.

The chain recombines TRBV10-1 with TRBJ1-1; TRBD1 aligns across 8 bases. Trimming at V came to 6 bases and at J to 3 bases, leaving 6 bases not matched to a gene. This CDR3 is built from 14 residues. CDR1 is WNHNN and CDR2 is SYGVQD in the germline V gene (reference sequence). Here the CDR3 DNA reads TGCGCCAGCAGCAGGGGGCGCGGATACACTGAAGCTTTCTTT. It yields the protein CASSRGRGYTEAFF.

The rearrangement joins TRBV11-3 to TRBJ2-3; D not resolved. The CDR3 is 15 residues long. Germline CDR1 SGHNT, CDR2 YENEEA. With 1 base removed from V and 2 bases from J, the gap between germline ends came to 10 bases. CDR3 nucleotide sequence: TGTGCCAGCAGCTTAGGTCCGACTTCCACAGATACGCAGTATTTT. This encodes CASSLGPTSTDTQYF.

The rearrangement links TRBV4-3 to TRBJ1-2; 10 positions agree with TRBD1. From germline, CDR1 is LGHNA and CDR2 YSLEER. V was pared by 1 base and J by 7 bases, with 9 bases of the junction left unmatched. The CDR3 is 16 amino acids. The CDR3 DNA reads as TGCGCCAGCAGCCAAGTACCGGGACAGGGGTTGGGTGGCTACACCTTC. Amino acids: CASSQVPGQGLGGYTF.

The chain recombines TRBV2 with TRBJ1-1, with D perhaps TRBD1 (5 bases). V shed 1 base and J shed 1 base, with 7 bases lying between them. In germline, CDR1 is SNHLY, CDR2 FYNNEI. There are 14 residues in the CDR3. In DNA form, the CDR3 reads TGTGCCAGCAGTGAAGGGAGGGGGAACACTGAAGCTTTCTTT. This encodes CASSEGRGNTEAFF.